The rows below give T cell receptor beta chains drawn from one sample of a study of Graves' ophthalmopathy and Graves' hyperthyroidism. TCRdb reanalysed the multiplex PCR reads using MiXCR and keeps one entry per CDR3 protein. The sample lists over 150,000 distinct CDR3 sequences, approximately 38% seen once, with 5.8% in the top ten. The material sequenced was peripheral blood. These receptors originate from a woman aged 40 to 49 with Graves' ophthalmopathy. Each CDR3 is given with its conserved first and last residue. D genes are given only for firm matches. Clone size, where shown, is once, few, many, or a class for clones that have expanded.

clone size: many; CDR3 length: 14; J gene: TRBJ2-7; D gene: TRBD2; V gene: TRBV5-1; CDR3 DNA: TGCGCCACCTCATGGACTAGCGGGAGCCACGAGCAGTACTTC; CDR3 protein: CATSWTSGSHEQYF
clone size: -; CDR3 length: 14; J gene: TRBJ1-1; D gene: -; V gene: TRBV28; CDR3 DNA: TGTGCCAGCAGACCGGACCCTTCGGTCACTGAAGCTTTCTTT; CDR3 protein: CASRPDPSVTEAFF
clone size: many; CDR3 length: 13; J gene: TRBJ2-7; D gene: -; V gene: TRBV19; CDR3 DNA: TGTGCCAGTAGTACAGGTACCTCTAGCGAGCAGTACTTC; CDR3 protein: CASSTGTSSEQYF
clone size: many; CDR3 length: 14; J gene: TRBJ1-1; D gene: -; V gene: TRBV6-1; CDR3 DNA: TGTGCCAGCAGCCCGACCAGGGTTAACGCTGAAGCTTTCTTT; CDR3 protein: CASSPTRVNAEAFF
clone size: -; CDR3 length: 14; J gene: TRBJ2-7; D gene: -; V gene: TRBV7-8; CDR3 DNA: TGTGCCAGCAGCTTAGGCGGAGGGGCCTACGAGCAGTACTTC; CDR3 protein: CASSLGGGAYEQYF
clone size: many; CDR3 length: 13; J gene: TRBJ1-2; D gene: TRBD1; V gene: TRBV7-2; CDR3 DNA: TGTGCCAGCACCTCGGACAGGGGCTACGGCTACACCTTC; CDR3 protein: CASTSDRGYGYTF
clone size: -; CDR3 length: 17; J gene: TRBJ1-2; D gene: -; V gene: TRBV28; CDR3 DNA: TGTGCCAGCAGTCACACCTGGGTGGCGGCTATTGACTATGGCTACACCTTC; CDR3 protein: CASSHTWVAAIDYGYTF
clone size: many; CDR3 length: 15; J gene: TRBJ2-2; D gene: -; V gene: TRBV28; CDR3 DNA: TGTGCCAGCAGGATACGCGGGACACTTAAAGGGGAGCTGTTTTTT; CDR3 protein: CASRIRGTLKGELFF
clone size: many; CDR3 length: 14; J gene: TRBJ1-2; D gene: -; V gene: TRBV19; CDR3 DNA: TGTGCCAGTAGTATTTCCGTTCCAGGAAGGGGCTACACCTTC; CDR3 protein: CASSISVPGRGYTF
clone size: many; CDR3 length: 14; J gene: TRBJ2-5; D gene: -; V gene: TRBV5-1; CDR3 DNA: TGCGCCAGCAGCTTCGGACGGGGGCAGGAGACCCAGTACTTC; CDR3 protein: CASSFGRGQETQYF
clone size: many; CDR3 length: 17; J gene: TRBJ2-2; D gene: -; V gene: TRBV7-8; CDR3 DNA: TGTGCCAGCAGCTTATTTGTTCTGGGCGCGGGCACCGGGGAGCTGTTTTTT; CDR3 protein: CASSLFVLGAGTGELFF
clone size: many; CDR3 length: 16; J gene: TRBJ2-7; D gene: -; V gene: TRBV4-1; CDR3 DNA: TGCGCCAGCAGCCAAGAAGGGTCCAGGGGAACGGGCGAGCAGTACTTC; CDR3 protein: CASSQEGSRGTGEQYF
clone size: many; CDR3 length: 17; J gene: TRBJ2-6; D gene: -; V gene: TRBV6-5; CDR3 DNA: TGTGCCAGCAGTTACGAGGTTCCAATGGCTGGGGCCAACGTCCTGACTTTC; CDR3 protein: CASSYEVPMAGANVLTF
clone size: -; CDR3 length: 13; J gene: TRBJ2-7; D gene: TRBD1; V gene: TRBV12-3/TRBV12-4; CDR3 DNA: TGTGCCAGCAGGATGACAGGGGCGGGCGAGGAGTACTTC; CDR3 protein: CASRMTGAGEEYF
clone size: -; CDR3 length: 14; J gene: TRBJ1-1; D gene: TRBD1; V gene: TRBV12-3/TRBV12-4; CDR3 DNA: TGTGCCAGCAGTACAGGGGGCGCTTCGGCTGAAGCTTTCTTT; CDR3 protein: CASSTGGASAEAFF
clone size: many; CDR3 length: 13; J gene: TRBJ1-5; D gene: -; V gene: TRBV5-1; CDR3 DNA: TGCGCCAGCAGCTTAGGGGAGAGTCAGCCCCAGCATTTT; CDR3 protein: CASSLGESQPQHF
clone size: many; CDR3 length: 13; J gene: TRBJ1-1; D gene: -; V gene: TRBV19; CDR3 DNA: TGTGCCAGTAGTATAGGTCGCACCACTGAAGCTTTCTTT; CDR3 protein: CASSIGRTTEAFF
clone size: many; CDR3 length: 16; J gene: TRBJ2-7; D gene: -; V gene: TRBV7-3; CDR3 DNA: TGTGCCAGCAGCCGCACCCCCTCGGTCTGGGCCTACGAGCAGTACTTC; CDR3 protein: CASSRTPSVWAYEQYF
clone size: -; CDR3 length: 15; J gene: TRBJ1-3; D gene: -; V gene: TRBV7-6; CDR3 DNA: TGTGCCAGCAGCCTCCAGGGCCAGGCTGGAAACACCATATATTTT; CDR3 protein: CASSLQGQAGNTIYF
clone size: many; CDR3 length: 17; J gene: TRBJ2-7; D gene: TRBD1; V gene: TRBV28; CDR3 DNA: TGTGCCAGCAGCCTGTCGTCGACAGGGCTTAGCTCCTACGAGCAGTACTTC; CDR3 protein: CASSLSSTGLSSYEQYF
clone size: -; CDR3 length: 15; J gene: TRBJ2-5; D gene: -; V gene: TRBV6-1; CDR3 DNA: TGTGCCAGCAGCATGGGCAGTACGGCTTTGGAGACCCAGTACTTC; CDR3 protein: CASSMGSTALETQYF
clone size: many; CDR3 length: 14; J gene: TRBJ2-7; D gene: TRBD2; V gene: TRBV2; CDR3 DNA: TGTGCCAGCAGTGAGGCTAGCGGGCCATACGAGCAGTACTTC; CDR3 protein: CASSEASGPYEQYF
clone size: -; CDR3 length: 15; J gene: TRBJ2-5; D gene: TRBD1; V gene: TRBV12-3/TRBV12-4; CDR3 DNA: TGTGCCAGCAGTCGGGACAGTTGGGTCCAAGAGACCCAGTACTTC; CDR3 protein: CASSRDSWVQETQYF
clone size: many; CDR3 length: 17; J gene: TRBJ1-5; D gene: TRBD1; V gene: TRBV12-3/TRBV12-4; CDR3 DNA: TGTGCCAGCAGTCCCGGAGGGACAGGGGGGAACAATCAGCCCCAGCATTTT; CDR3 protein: CASSPGGTGGNNQPQHF
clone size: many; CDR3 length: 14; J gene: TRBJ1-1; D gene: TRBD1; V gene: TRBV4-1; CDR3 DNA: TGCGCCAGCAGCCTCGGGACAGGGTACACTGAAGCTTTCTTT; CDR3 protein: CASSLGTGYTEAFF
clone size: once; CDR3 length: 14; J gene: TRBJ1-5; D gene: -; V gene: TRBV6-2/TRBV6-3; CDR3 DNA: TGTGCCAGCAGTTACTCGAGGGCGAATCAGCCCCAGCATTTT; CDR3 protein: CASSYSRANQPQHF
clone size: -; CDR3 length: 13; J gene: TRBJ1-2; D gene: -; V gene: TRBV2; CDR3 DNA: TGTGCCAGCAGTGAACGGGGGGCATTTGGCTACACCTTC; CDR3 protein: CASSERGAFGYTF
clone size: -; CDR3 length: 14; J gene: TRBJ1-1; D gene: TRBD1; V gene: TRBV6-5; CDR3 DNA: TGTGCCAGCAGTTACCCAGGGACAGGGGGAAAAGCTTTCTTT; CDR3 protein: CASSYPGTGGKAFF
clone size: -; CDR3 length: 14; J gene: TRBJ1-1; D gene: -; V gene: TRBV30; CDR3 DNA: TGTGCCTGGGTGTTATTGGACGGTAACACTGAAGCTTTCTTT; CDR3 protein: CAWVLLDGNTEAFF
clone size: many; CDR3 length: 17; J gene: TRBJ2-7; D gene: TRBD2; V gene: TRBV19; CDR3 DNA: TGTGCCAGTAGTCCTACCTCCGGGACTAGCGGAAGATACGAGCAGTACTTC; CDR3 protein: CASSPTSGTSGRYEQYF
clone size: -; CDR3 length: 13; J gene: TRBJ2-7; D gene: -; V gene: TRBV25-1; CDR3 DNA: TGTGCCAGCATGATTAGCGGAGGCTACGAGCAGTACTTC; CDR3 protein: CASMISGGYEQYF
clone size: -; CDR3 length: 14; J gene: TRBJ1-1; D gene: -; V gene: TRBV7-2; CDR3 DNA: TGTGCCAGCAGCTCCCCCGGGAGGTTCGCTGAAGCTTTCTTT; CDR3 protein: CASSSPGRFAEAFF
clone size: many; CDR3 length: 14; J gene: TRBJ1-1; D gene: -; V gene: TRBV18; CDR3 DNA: TGTGCCAGCTCACCACAGCCGTTGAACACTGAAGCTTTCTTT; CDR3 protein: CASSPQPLNTEAFF
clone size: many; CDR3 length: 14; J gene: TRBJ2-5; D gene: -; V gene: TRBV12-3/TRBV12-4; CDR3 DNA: TGTGCCAGCAGTTTAAGCCGAAGACAAGAGACCCAGTACTTC; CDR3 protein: CASSLSRRQETQYF
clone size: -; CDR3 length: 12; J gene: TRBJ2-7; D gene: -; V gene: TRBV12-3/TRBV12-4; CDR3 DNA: TGTGCCAGCAGTGACCAGGGGACCGAGCAGTACTTC; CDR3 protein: CASSDQGTEQYF
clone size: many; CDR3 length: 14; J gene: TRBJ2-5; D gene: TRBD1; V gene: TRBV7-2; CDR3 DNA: TGTGCCAGCAGCCGCACAGGGGACCAAGAGACCCAGTACTTC; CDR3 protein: CASSRTGDQETQYF
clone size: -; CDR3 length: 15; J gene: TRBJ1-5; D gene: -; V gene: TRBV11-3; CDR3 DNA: TGTGCCAGCAGCTTAGATTCGGGGGGGCTACAGCCCCAGCATTTT; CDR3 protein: CASSLDSGGLQPQHF
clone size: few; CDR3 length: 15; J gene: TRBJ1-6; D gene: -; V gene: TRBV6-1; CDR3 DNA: TGTGCCAGCAGTGAAGACGAATCTGAGTCTTCACCCCTCCACTTT; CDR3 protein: CASSEDESESSPLHF
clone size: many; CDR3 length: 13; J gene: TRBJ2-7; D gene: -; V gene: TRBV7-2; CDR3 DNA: TGTGCCAGCAGCTTAGCCCCGTACTACGAGCAGTACTTC; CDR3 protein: CASSLAPYYEQYF
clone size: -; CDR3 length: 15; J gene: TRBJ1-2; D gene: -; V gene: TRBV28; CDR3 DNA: TGTGCCAGCAGTTTCGGGCAGCCGAGAATGGATGGCTACACCTTC; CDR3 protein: CASSFGQPRMDGYTF
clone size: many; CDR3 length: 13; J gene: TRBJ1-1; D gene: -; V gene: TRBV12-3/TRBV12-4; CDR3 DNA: TGTGCCAGCAGTTTAGCAGGGGGCACTGAAGCTTTCTTT; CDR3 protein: CASSLAGGTEAFF
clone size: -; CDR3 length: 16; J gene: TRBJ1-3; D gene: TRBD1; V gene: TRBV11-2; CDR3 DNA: TGTGCCAGCAGCACCTCCGGGACAGGTTACGGAAACACCATATATTTT; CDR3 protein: CASSTSGTGYGNTIYF
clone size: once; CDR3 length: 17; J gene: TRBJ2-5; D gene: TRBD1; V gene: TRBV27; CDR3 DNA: TGTGCCAGCAGTCCGGACAGGGGGGAACGCGTTCGGAAGACCCAGTACTTC; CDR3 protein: CASSPDRGERVRKTQYF
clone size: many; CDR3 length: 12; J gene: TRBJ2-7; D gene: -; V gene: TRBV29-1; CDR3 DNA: TGCAGCATATGGGGCGGGGCTGGCGAGCAGTACTTC; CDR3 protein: CSIWGGAGEQYF
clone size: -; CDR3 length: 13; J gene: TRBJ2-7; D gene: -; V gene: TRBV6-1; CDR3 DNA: TGTGCCAGCAGCCTAGGGCGGAACTACGAGCAGTACTTC; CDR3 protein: CASSLGRNYEQYF
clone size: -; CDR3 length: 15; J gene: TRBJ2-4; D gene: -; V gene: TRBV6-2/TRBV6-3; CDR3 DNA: TGTGCCAGCAGTGCCCCGGGACAAGCCAAAAACATTCAGTACTTC; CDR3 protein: CASSAPGQAKNIQYF
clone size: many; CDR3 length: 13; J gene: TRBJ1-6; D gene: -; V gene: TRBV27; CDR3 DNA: TGTGCCAGCAGTTTATCTAGGGTTTCACTCCTCCACTTT; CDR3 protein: CASSLSRVSLLHF
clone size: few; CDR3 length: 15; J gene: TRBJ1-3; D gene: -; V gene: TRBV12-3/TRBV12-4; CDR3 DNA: TGTGCCAGCAGTGACCTGGACCGGATTACACCGCGTAGATATTTT; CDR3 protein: CASSDLDRITPRRYF
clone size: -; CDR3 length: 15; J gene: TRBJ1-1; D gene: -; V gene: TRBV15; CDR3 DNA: TGTGCCACCAGCAGACCCCAGGAGGGAAACACTGAAGCTTTCTTT; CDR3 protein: CATSRPQEGNTEAFF
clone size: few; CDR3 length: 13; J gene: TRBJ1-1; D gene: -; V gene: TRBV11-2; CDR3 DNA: TGTGCCAGCAGCCTGGACGTGGACGCTGAAGCTTTCTTT; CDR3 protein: CASSLDVDAEAFF
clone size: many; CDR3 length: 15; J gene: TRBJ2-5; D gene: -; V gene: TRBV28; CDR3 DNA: TGTGCCAGCAGTTCAACAGGGTCCCTGGGAGAGACCCAGTACTTC; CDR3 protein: CASSSTGSLGETQYF
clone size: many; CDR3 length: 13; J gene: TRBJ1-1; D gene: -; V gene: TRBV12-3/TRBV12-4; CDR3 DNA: TGTGCCAGCAGTTTACGAGGTCCCACTGAAGCTTTCTTT; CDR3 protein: CASSLRGPTEAFF
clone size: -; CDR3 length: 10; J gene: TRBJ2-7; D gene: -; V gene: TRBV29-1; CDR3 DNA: TGCAGCGCCCAGGACCACGAGCAGTACTTC; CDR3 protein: CSAQDHEQYF
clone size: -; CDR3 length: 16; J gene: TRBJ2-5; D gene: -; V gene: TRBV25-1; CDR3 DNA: TGTGCCAGCAGTGACGATAGACGGAGTCCCCAAGAGACCCAGTACTTC; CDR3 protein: CASSDDRRSPQETQYF
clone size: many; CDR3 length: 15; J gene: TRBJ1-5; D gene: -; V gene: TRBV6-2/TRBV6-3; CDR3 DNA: TGTGCCAGCAGTTCCAACCTCGGAGGGGGTCAGCCCCAGCATTTT; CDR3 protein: CASSSNLGGGQPQHF
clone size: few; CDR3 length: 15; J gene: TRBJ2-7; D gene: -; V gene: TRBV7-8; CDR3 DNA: TGTGCCAGCAGCTGGAGTCCTGGGGGGACCTACGAGCAGTACTTC; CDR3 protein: CASSWSPGGTYEQYF
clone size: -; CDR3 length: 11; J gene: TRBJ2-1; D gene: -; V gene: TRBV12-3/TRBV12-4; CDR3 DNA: TGTGCCAGCAGTGGACAGAATGAGCAGTTCTTC; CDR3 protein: CASSGQNEQFF
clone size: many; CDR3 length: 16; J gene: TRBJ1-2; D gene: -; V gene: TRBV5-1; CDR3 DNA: TGCGCCAGCAGCTTGGGTAGGAGGACTCAAGAGGATGGCTACACCTTC; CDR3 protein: CASSLGRRTQEDGYTF